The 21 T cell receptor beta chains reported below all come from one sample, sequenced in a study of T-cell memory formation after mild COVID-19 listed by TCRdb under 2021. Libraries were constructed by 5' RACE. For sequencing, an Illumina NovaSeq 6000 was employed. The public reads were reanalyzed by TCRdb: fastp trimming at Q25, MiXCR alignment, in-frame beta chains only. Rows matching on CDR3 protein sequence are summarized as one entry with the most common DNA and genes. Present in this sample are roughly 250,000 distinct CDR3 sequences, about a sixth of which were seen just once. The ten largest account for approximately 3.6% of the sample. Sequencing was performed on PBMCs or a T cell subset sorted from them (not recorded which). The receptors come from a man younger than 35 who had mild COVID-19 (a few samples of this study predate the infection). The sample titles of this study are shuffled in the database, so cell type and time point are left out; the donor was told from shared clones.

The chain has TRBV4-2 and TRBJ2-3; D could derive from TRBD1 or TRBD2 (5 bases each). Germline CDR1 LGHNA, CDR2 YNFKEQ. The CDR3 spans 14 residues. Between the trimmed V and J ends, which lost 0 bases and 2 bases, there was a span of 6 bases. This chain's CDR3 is CASSQEGTTDTQYF. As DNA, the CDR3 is TGTGCCAGCAGCCAAGAGGGGACCACAGATACGCAGTATTTT.

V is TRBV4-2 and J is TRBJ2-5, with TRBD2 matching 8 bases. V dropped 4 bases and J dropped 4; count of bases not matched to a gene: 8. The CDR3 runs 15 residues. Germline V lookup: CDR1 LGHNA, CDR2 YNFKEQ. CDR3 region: CASSPGGAGRETQYF. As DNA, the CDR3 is TGTGCCAGCAGCCCGGGGGGGGCCGGTCGAGAGACCCAGTACTTC.

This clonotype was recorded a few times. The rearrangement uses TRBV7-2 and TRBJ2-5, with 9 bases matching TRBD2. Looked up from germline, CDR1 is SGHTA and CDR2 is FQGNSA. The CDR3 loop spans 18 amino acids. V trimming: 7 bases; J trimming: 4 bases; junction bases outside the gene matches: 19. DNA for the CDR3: TGTGCCAGCACCCTCCTCCGGACTAGCGACAACCTCCCAGAGACCCAGTACTTC. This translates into CASTLLRTSDNLPETQYF.

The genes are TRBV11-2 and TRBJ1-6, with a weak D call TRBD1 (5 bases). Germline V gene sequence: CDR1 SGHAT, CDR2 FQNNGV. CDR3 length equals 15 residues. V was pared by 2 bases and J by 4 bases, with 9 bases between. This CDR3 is CASSLRGRYNSPLHF. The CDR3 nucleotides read TGTGCCAGCAGCTTAAGGGGCCGGTATAATTCACCCCTCCACTTT.

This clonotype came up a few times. In DNA, the CDR3 is TGTGCCATCAGTGACCCAGGGGGTAATCAGCCCCAGCATTTT. Translating it yields CAISDPGGNQPQHF. The chain employs TRBV10-3 and TRBJ1-5; 7 nucleotides align to TRBD1. The V gene's germline CDR1 is ENHRY and CDR2 SYGVKD. Germline trimming cut 3 bases from V and 4 bases from J; bases unmatched to any gene: 3. CDR3 length: 14 residues.

The CDR3 region has the DNA TGTGCCAGCAGCGTAGCTTCGACCGGGGGAGAGACCCAGTACTTC. Its protein is CASSVASTGGETQYF. The V call is TRBV9, the J call TRBJ2-5; D is possibly TRBD2 (6 bases). Germline CDR1 reads SGDLS; CDR2 reads YYNGEE. Trimming took off 0 bases at V and 4 bases at J, with 13 bases between the two ends. The CDR3 has 15 residues.

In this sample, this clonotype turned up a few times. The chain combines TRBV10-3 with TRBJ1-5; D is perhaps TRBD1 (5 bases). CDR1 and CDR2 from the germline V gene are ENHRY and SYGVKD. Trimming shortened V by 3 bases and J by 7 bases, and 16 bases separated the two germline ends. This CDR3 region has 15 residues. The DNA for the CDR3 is TGTGCCATCAGTGAATACGACAGTAAGATACAGCCCCAGCATTTT. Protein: CAISEYDSKIQPQHF.

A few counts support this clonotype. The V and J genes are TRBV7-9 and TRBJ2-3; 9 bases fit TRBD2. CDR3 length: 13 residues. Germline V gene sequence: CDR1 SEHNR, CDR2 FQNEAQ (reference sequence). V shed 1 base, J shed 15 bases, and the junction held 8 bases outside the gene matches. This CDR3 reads CASSLVASGEIYF. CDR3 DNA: TGTGCCAGCAGCTTAGTTGCTAGCGGGGAAATTTATTTT.

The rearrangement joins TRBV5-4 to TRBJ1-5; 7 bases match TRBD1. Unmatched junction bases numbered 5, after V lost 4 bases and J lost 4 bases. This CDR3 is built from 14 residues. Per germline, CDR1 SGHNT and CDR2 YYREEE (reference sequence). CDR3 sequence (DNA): TGTGCCAGCAGCGTCCAGGGGGAGAATCAGCCCCAGCATTTT. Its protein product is CASSVQGENQPQHF.

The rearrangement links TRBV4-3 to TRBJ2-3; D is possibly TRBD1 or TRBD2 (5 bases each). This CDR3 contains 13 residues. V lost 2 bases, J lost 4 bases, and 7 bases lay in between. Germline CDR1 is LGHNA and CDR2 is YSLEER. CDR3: CASSQMGADTQYF. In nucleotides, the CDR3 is TGCGCCAGCAGCCAAATGGGGGCAGATACGCAGTATTTT.

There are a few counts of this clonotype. CDR3 coding DNA: TGTGCCAGCAGCTTAGAACTTCCACCCCTCCACTTT. This translates into CASSLELPPLHF. The rearrangement uses TRBV7-9 and TRBJ1-6; D gene ambiguous. With 1 base removed from V and 11 bases from J, the gap between germline ends came to 6 bases. This CDR3 spans 12 amino acids. Germline V gives CDR1 SEHNR, CDR2 FQNEAQ (reference sequence).

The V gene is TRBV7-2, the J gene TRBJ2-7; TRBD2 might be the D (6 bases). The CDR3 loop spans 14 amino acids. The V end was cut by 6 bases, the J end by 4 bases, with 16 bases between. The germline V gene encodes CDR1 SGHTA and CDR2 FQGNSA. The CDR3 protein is CASSSGPGVYEQYF. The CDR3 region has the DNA TGTGCCAGCAGTTCAGGACCGGGAGTATACGAGCAGTACTTC.

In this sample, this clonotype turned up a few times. The CDR3 DNA reads as TGTGCCAGCAGCCTTCGACAGGGCTTCATTCAGTACTTC. Encoded protein: CASSLRQGFIQYF. The chain combines TRBV14 with TRBJ2-4; 7 nucleotides align to TRBD1. J lost 9 bases, V lost 4 bases, and 6 bases had no gene match. This CDR3 is 13 amino acids long. CDR1 is SGHDN, CDR2 FVKESK, per germline. The full variable domain, its missing parts supplied by reference TRBV14 and TRBJ2-4, is EAGVTQFPSHSVIEKGQTVTLRCDPISGHDNLYWYRRVMGKEIKFLLHFVKESKQDESGMPNNRFLAERTGGTYSTLKVQPAELEDSGVYFCASSLRQGFIQYFGAGTRLSVL.

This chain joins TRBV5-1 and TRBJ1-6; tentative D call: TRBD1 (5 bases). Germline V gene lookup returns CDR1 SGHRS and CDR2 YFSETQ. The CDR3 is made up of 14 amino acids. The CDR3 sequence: CAPREAGRYSPLHF. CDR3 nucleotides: TGCGCTCCTCGAGAGGCAGGGCGATATTCACCCCTCCACTTT.

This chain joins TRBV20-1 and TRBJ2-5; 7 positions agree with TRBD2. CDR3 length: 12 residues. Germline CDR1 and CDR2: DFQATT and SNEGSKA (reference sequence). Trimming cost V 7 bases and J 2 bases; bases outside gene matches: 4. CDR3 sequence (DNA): TGCAGTGGGAGCGGGGAACAAGAGACCCAGTACTTC. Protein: CSGSGEQETQYF.

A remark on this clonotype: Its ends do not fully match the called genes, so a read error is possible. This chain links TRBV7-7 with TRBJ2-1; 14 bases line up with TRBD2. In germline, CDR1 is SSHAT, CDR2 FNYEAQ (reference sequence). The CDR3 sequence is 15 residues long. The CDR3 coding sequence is TGTGCTAGCAGCCTCCGACTAGCGGGGGGGAGTGAGCAGTTCTTC. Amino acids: CASSLRLAGGSEQFF.

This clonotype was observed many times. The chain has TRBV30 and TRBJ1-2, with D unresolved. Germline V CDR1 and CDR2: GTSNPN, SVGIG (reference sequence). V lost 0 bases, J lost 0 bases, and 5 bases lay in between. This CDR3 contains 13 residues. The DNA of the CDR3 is TGTGCCTGGAGTGTGGAAGCTAACTATGGCTACACCTTC. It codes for CAWSVEANYGYTF.

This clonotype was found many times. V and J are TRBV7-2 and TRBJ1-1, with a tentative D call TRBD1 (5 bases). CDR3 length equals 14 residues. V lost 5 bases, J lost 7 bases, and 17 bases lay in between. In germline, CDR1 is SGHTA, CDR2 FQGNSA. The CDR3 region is CASSPHGGYGEAFF. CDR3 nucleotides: TGTGCCAGCAGCCCCCACGGGGGGTATGGTGAAGCTTTCTTT.

CDR3 residues: CASRVGTEAFF. Written as DNA, the CDR3 is TGTGCCAGCAGGGTGGGCACTGAAGCTTTCTTT. J is TRBJ1-1 and V is TRBV6-2 or TRBV6-3, with D unclear. CDR1 and CDR2 (germline): MNHEY, SVGEGT. This CDR3 has 11 amino acids. V shed 6 bases and J shed 4 bases, with 6 bases lying between them.

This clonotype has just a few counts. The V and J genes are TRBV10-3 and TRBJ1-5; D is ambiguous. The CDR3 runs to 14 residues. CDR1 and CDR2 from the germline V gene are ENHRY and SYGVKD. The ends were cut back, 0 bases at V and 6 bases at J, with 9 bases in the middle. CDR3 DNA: TGTGCCATCAGTGAGTCCCCGGAAGTTCAGCCCCAGCATTTT. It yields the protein CAISESPEVQPQHF.

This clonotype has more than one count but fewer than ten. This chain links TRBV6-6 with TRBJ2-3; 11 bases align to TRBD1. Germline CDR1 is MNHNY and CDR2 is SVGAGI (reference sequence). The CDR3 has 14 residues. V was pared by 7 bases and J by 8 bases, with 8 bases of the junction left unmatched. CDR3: CASTRTGGGGTQYF. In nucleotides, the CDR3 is TGTGCCAGCACCAGGACAGGGGGCGGAGGTACGCAGTATTTT.